The clone carrying this T cell receptor beta chain has at least ten counts. Its matching antigen is unknown. The V gene lost 4 bases and the J gene lost 5 bases, with 9 bases spanning the gap. Germline V lookup: CDR1 SNHLY, CDR2 FYNNEI. The CDR3 extends over 13 amino acids. Making TCR cDNA involved 5'RACE template switching, which added UMIs and a universal primer site. TCRdb passed the 5' RACE reads through MiXCR, listing each CDR3 protein once. This sample has approximately 250,000 distinct CDR3 sequences, with roughly 4% found just once. This entry is derived from a study of T cells after yellow fever vaccination. Study results and limitations: Most primary-vaccination clones recurred post-booster (approximately 96% CD4, 88% CD8).

The source material was PBMCs, sampled 15 days after the yellow fever booster vaccination. The rearrangement joins TRBV2 to TRBJ2-1; D is ambiguous. This clonotype originated in a man in his late teens or twenties who received the YFV17D yellow fever vaccine. The CDR3 DNA is TGTGCCAGCAGTGGGACGGTCAACAATGAGCAGTTCTTC. Residues: CASSGTVNNEQFF.